The text below deals with one TCR beta chain. In the source study's methods: Quantification of nucleated cells was approximated via reference gene primer amplification. Data came from immunoSEQ multiplex PCR; TCRdb stores just in-frame clones and leaves some out. Clone size and the V and J calls come from that table; the DNA yielded D and trimming. The table shows tens of thousands of clones, with around 86% occurring only once. This record comes from a study of blood T cell repertoires in COVID-19. At the level of the study: Specimens from acute and convalescent COVID-19 originated in the United States, Italy and Spain. The cDNA or gDNA used as material had been derived from T cells, B-cell-depleted T cells, or PBMCs.

The CDR3 totals 15 residues. CDR1 is SQVTM and CDR2 is ANQGSEA in the germline V gene. Trimming stripped 7 bases from V and 1 base from J, with 18 bases between. The rearrangement joins TRBV29-1 to TRBJ2-3; D might be TRBD2 (7 bases). Sample: peripheral blood. This TCR derives from a woman over 75 with acute or convalescent COVID-19. CDR3 nucleotide sequence: TGCAGCGCCCTGGACCGGGGGGCGCGCACAGATACGCAGTATTTT. Its protein is CSALDRGARTDTQYF.